Below, 25 T cell receptor beta chains from the same sample are listed, as sequenced in a study of T cells after yellow fever vaccination. From the 5' RACE reads, TCRdb called clonotypes with MiXCR, one entry per CDR3 protein. Of a few hundred thousand distinct CDR3 sequences listed, approximately 16% are singletons. The sample was PBMCs, taken 5 to 6 days after the first yellow fever vaccination. These receptors came from a man between 18 and 29 years old who received the YFV17D yellow fever vaccine.

This chain joins TRBV4-3 and TRBJ2-2, with 11 bases aligning to TRBD2. The CDR3 has 16 amino acids. V gave up 4 bases and J gave up 7 bases; unmatched junction bases: 8. Germline-derived CDR1 and CDR2 are LGHNA and YSLEER. CDR3 in DNA: TGCGCCAGCAGCCGCATACTAGCGGGGGCGGGCGGGGAGCTGTTTTTT. This encodes CASSRILAGAGGELFF.

This clonotype was counted a few times. A much bigger clone sits one base away, suggesting this may be a read error. The chain combines TRBV11-2 with TRBJ2-2; a weak D match, TRBD2 (6 bases). Per the germline V gene, CDR1 is SGHAT and CDR2 is FQNNGV. The V and J ends lost 2 bases and 6 bases respectively, with 7 bases between them. This CDR3 contains 13 residues. CDR3 in amino acids: CASSLWEAGELFF. CDR3 DNA sequence: TGTGCCAGCAGCTTATGGGAGGCCGGGGAGCTGTTTTTT.

This chain connects TRBV7-9 to TRBJ2-1; no reliable D call. In germline, CDR1 is SEHNR, CDR2 FQNEAQ (reference sequence). The length of the CDR3 is 14 residues. Between the trimmed V and J ends, which lost 0 bases and 5 bases, there was a span of 8 bases. The CDR3 reads CASSLALSHNEQFF. CDR3 coding DNA: TGTGCCAGCAGCTTAGCCCTCTCTCACAATGAGCAGTTCTTC.

This chain uses TRBV11-2 with TRBJ2-7, with 9 bases that match TRBD1. Trimming took 1 base from V and 2 from J; bases not matched to a gene: 6. The CDR3 spans 16 residues. Germline CDR1 SGHAT, CDR2 FQNNGV. CDR3: CASSLVPRQGAYEQYF. For the CDR3, the DNA is TGTGCCAGCAGCTTAGTACCGAGACAGGGGGCCTACGAGCAGTACTTC.

This clonotype was observed a few times. The chain couples TRBV7-9 to TRBJ1-2; D unclear. Trimming shortened V by 3 bases and J by 2 bases, and 10 bases separated the two germline ends. This CDR3 is 14 amino acids long. Germline lookup yields CDR1 SEHNR and CDR2 FQNEAQ (reference sequence). The CDR3 DNA is TGTGCCAGCAGCTTTGGTCGGGTAAACTATGGCTACACCTTC. This sequence encodes CASSFGRVNYGYTF.

J is TRBJ2-2 and V is TRBV4-2, with TRBD2 matching 15 bases. J gave up 14 bases and V 2 bases, and 12 bases lay outside the gene matches. The V gene's germline CDR1 is LGHNA and CDR2 YNFKEQ. The CDR3 has 17 residues. CDR3 nucleotides: TGTGCCAGCAGCCAAAAAGGGACTAGCGGGGGGCCCTCTACTCTGTTTTTT. Protein sequence: CASSQKGTSGGPSTLFF.

This clonotype was seen more than once but under ten times. V and J are TRBV5-1 and TRBJ2-1, with TRBD2 matching 7 bases. The germline V gene has CDR1 SGHRS and CDR2 YFSETQ. V lost 3 bases to trimming and J lost 9 bases; unmatched junction nucleotides: 3. This CDR3 contains 12 residues. CDR3 nucleotides: TGCGCCAGCAGCTGGGGAGGGAGTGAGCAGTTCTTC. As protein: CASSWGGSEQFF. The full variable domain, completed using reference TRBV5-1 and TRBJ2-1, is KAGVTQTPRYLIKTRGQQVTLSCSPISGHRSVSWYQQTPGQGLQFLFEYFSETQRNKGNFPGRFSGRQFSNSRSEMNVSTLELGDSALYLCASSWGGSEQFFGPGTRLTVL.

This clonotype turned up a few times. The chain employs TRBV12-3 or TRBV12-4 and TRBJ2-7; D is perhaps TRBD1 (8 bases). With 6 bases removed from V and 5 bases from J, the gap between germline ends came to 20 bases. CDR3 length: 15 amino acids. In nucleotides, the CDR3 is TGTGCCAGCAGGCCAAACAGGGGGGGGAAGGACGAGCAGTACTTC. It encodes CASRPNRGGKDEQYF.

This clonotype was seen a few times. The gene calls are TRBV27 and TRBJ1-1; maybe TRBD1 (5 bases). Germline values: CDR1 MNHEY, CDR2 SMNVEV (reference sequence). V was clipped by 3 bases and J by 4 bases, with 21 bases between them. This CDR3 is built from 17 residues. This CDR3 is CASSFIRAEGLPTEAFF. CDR3 DNA: TGTGCCAGCAGTTTTATCAGGGCTGAGGGGCTGCCCACTGAAGCTTTCTTT.

The chain employs TRBV4-1 and TRBJ1-5; a possible D gene is TRBD1 (6 bases). This CDR3 is built from 14 residues. The germline CDR1 and CDR2 sequences are MGHRA and YSYEKL. Between the trimmed V and J ends, which lost 0 bases and 7 bases, there was a span of 10 bases. CDR3 loop: CASSQDRGWQPQHF. CDR3 nucleotide sequence: TGCGCCAGCAGCCAAGACAGGGGCTGGCAGCCCCAGCATTTT.

This clonotype was detected a few times. The chain recombines TRBV10-3 with TRBJ2-1; TRBD2 matches at 12 bases. Looked up from germline, CDR1 is ENHRY and CDR2 is SYGVKD. The CDR3 contains 14 residues. Trimming at V came to 6 bases and at J to 5 bases, leaving 2 bases not matched to a gene. CDR3 amino acids: CAIRTSGGNNEQFF. The CDR3 DNA sequence: TGTGCCATCAGGACTAGCGGGGGTAACAATGAGCAGTTCTTC.

V is TRBV29-1 and J is TRBJ1-2; no reliable D call. CDR3 length: 15 amino acids. Germline assignment: CDR1 SQVTM and CDR2 ANQGSEA. V shed 4 bases and J shed 0 bases, with 15 bases lying between them. CDR3 nucleotides: TGCAGCGTTGGAGGGCCGACGGGAGCTAACTATGGCTACACCTTC. Translated, it gives CSVGGPTGANYGYTF.

This clonotype was recorded a few times. The V gene is TRBV12-3 or TRBV12-4, the J gene TRBJ1-6; possible D gene TRBD1, 5 bases. This CDR3 has 16 residues. V lost 5 bases, J lost 5 bases, and 16 bases lay in between. The DNA of the CDR3 is TGTGCCAGCAGTCCCCGGGGTAGGGGCGATAATTCACCCCTCCACTTT. Protein sequence: CASSPRGRGDNSPLHF.

This clonotype was observed a few times. The V and J genes are TRBV6-1 and TRBJ1-5; D remains unclear. This CDR3 has 16 amino acids. Germline V lookup: CDR1 MNHNS, CDR2 SASEGT. Trimming took off 6 bases at V and 6 bases at J, with 21 bases between the two ends. This chain's CDR3 is CASSAERSGLSQPQHF. The DNA for the CDR3 is TGTGCCAGCAGCGCTGAACGGTCCGGACTCAGTCAGCCCCAGCATTTT.

This clonotype appeared a few times. CDR3: CAISGGQSYEQYV. The CDR3 nucleotides are TGTGCCATCAGTGGGGGACAGTCCTACGAGCAGTACGTC. V is TRBV10-3 and J is TRBJ2-7, with 7 bases matching TRBD1. The V segment lost 4 bases and the J segment 1 base; nucleotides outside the gene matches: 1. Germline CDR1 reads ENHRY; CDR2 reads SYGVKD. The CDR3 has 13 residues.

This chain links TRBV28 with TRBJ1-6; unclear D gene. In germline, CDR1 is MDHEN, CDR2 SYDVKM. The CDR3 spans 13 residues. The V end lost 11 bases, the J end lost 11 bases, and 19 bases lay between the germline ends. In DNA, the CDR3 is TGTGCCTCAGTCACCCTTAACGGGGCACCCCTCCACTTT. This translates into CASVTLNGAPLHF. Using reference TRBV28 and TRBJ1-6 for the parts outside the CDR3, the full variable domain is DVKVTQSSRYLVKRTGEKVFLECVQDMDHENMFWYRQDPGLGLRLIYFSYDVKMKEKGDIPEGYSVSREKKERFSLILESASTNQTSMYLCASVTLNGAPLHFGNGTRLTVT.

V is TRBV9 and J is TRBJ2-1; tentatively, D is TRBD1 (6 bases). This CDR3 is built from 14 residues. Looked up from germline, CDR1 is SGDLS and CDR2 is YYNGEE. Trimming took off 0 bases at V and 10 bases at J, with 14 bases between the two ends. CDR3 amino acids: CASSVETGRREQFF. The CDR3 DNA sequence: TGTGCCAGCAGCGTAGAAACAGGGAGACGGGAGCAGTTCTTC.

V gene TRBV14 combines with J gene TRBJ2-1; D is possibly TRBD2 (5 bases). Germline lookup yields CDR1 SGHDN and CDR2 FVKESK. Trimming took 5 bases from V and 10 from J, leaving 12 bases between them. This CDR3 comprises 12 residues. The CDR3, as DNA: TGTGCCAGCAGCTACGGAGGCTTAGAGCAGTTCTTC. Translated, it gives CASSYGGLEQFF. The full variable domain, completed using reference TRBV14 and TRBJ2-1, is EAGVTQFPSHSVIEKGQTVTLRCDPISGHDNLYWYRRVMGKEIKFLLHFVKESKQDESGMPNNRFLAERTGGTYSTLKVQPAELEDSGVYFCASSYGGLEQFFGPGTRLTVL.

This clonotype has only a few counts. The chain links TRBV6-5 to TRBJ2-1, with D perhaps TRBD1 or TRBD2 (5 bases each). Per the germline V gene, CDR1 is MNHEY and CDR2 is SVGAGI. Trimming took 6 bases from V and 6 from J, leaving 18 bases between them. The length of the CDR3 is 15 residues. The CDR3 sequence: CASSRRFGAGNEQFF. DNA of the CDR3: TGTGCCAGCAGCCGACGTTTCGGGGCGGGCAATGAGCAGTTCTTC.

This clonotype appeared many times. V and J are TRBV2 and TRBJ2-3; no definite D call. The CDR3 runs to 12 residues. V lost 8 bases to trimming and J lost 7 bases, with 13 bases between them. Germline loops: CDR1 SNHLY, CDR2 FYNNEI. The CDR3 loop is CASSPELNTQYF. CDR3 in DNA: TGTGCCAGCTCCCCCGAACTGAATACGCAGTATTTT.

This clonotype appeared a few times. V is TRBV29-1 and J is TRBJ2-3; 8 positions match TRBD2. The CDR3 is made up of 13 amino acids. After removal of 5 bases from V and 7 bases from J, the junction contained 8 bases not matched to a gene. Germline values: CDR1 SQVTM, CDR2 ANQGSEA. CDR3 in DNA: TGCAGCGTTAACGGACTAGCTTTAAATACGCAGTATTTT. Its protein product is CSVNGLALNTQYF.

J is TRBJ2-1 and V is TRBV7-9; possibly TRBD2 for D (5 bases). The germline gives CDR1 SEHNR, CDR2 FQNEAQ (reference sequence). This CDR3 spans 11 amino acids. Deletions cut 0 bases from V and 15 bases from J, with 9 bases between. CDR3 in DNA: TGTGCCAGCAGCTTAGCGGAGGTTAGGTTCTTC. Its translation is CASSLAEVRFF.

The V gene is TRBV10-3, the J gene TRBJ2-1; 7 nucleotides line up with TRBD1. The CDR3 spans 13 residues. Germline V lookup: CDR1 ENHRY, CDR2 SYGVKD. Trimming at V came to 4 bases and at J to 7 bases, leaving 4 bases not matched to a gene. DNA of the CDR3: TGTGCCATCAGTGCAGACAGGGATAATGAGCAGTTCTTC. This encodes CAISADRDNEQFF.

In this sample, this clonotype turned up a few times. This chain connects TRBV29-1 to TRBJ1-1, with 8 bases lining up with TRBD1. Germline CDR1 reads SQVTM; CDR2 reads ANQGSEA. The V gene end was trimmed by 3 bases and the J gene end by 4 bases; junction bases not matched to a gene: 19. CDR3 length: 18 residues. In DNA form, the CDR3 reads TGCAGCGTTGAGTGGGCAGGGGGCATAGTAGAAGGGTTCACTGAAGCTTTCTTT. Its protein product is CSVEWAGGIVEGFTEAFF. Together with reference TRBV29-1 and TRBJ1-1, the CDR3 gives the full variable domain: SAVISQKPSRDICQRGTSLTIQCQVDSQVTMMFWYRQQPGQSLTLIATANQGSEATYESGFVIDKFPISRPNLTFSTLTVSNMSPEDSSIYLCSVEWAGGIVEGFTEAFFGQGTRLTVV.

This clonotype was picked up many times. The chain links TRBV5-1 to TRBJ1-1; D perhaps matches TRBD1 (5 bases). The ends were cut back, 4 bases at V and 7 bases at J, with 11 bases in the middle. There are 12 residues in the CDR3. CDR1 and CDR2 (germline): SGHRS, YFSETQ. CDR3 sequence: CASSLGTDEAFF. Written as DNA, the CDR3 is TGCGCCAGCAGCCTCGGGACCGATGAAGCTTTCTTT.